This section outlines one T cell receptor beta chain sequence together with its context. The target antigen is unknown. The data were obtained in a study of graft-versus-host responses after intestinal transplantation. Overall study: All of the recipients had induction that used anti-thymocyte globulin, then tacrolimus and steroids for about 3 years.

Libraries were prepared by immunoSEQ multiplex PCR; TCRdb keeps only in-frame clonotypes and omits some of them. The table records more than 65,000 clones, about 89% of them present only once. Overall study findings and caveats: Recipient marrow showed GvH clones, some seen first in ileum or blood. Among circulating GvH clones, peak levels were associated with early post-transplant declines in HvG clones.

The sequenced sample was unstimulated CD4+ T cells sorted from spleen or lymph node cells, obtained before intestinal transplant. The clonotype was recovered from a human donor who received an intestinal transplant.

CDR3 protein: CASRGAAGVPYEQYF. The CDR3 nucleotides read TGTGCCAGCAGGGGGGCAGCGGGAGTCCCCTACGAGCAGTACTTC. This chain links TRBV28 with TRBJ2-7, with 8 nucleotides matching TRBD2. Per germline, CDR1 MDHEN and CDR2 SYDVKM. The ends lost 6 bases at V and 2 bases at J; junction bases unmatched: 9. This CDR3 comprises 15 residues.